Listed below are T cell receptor beta chains from one sample, sequenced in a study of cytomegalovirus exposure and HLA in healthy donors. The assay was immunoSEQ multiplex PCR, and TCRdb's table has in-frame clones only and misses some. Of roughly 150,000 clones listed, around 79% were seen once; the top ten hold 3.5% to 5%. The sequencing sample was made of PBMCs. These receptors all stem from a male donor in good health and CMV-seronegative. Each CDR3 is given with its conserved first and last residue. A D gene is named only where the DNA matches it firmly. Size tells how often a clone was seen (once, few, many) or the class of an expanded clone, and some rows leave it out.

clone_size,v_call,d_call,j_call,cdr3_aa,cdr3_nt
.,TRBV23-1,TRBD2,TRBJ2-7,CASSQMRELAGFGEQYF,TGCGCCAGCAGTCAAATGCGGGAACTAGCGGGATTCGGGGAGCAGTACTTC
.,TRBV27,TRBD2,TRBJ2-7,CASSLRLGLAAYEQYF,TGTGCCAGCAGTTTAAGGTTGGGACTAGCGGCTTACGAGCAGTACTTC
.,TRBV6-5,TRBD1,TRBJ1-2,CASRSGTGDFGGYTF,TGTGCCAGCAGGTCCGGGACAGGGGATTTTGGCGGCTACACCTTC
once,TRBV11-3,.,TRBJ1-1,CASSLGQRNTEAFF,TGTGCCAGCAGCCTTGGACAGAGGAACACTGAAGCTTTCTTT
.,TRBV6-1,TRBD1,TRBJ2-6,CASSPTGAGANVLTF,TGTGCCAGCAGTCCCACAGGGGCTGGGGCCAACGTCCTGACTTTC
.,TRBV2,.,TRBJ2-1,CASRPGDTDEQFF,TGTGCCAGCAGACCGGGAGATACGGATGAGCAGTTCTTC
.,TRBV6-1,.,TRBJ1-6,CASSEFRDNSPLHF,TGTGCCAGCAGTGAGTTCAGGGATAATTCACCCCTCCACTTT
.,TRBV4-2,TRBD2,TRBJ2-5,CASSPGLAGGPGETQYF,TGTGCCAGCAGCCCCGGGCTAGCGGGGGGGCCGGGAGAGACCCAGTACTTC
.,TRBV5-1,TRBD1,TRBJ1-5,CASSLTTGANQPQHF,TGCGCCAGCAGCTTGACTACAGGGGCCAATCAGCCCCAGCATTTT
.,TRBV9,.,TRBJ1-1,CASSVGQRNTEAFF,TGTGCCAGCAGCGTTGGACAGAGAAACACTGAAGCTTTCTTT
.,TRBV10-1,.,TRBJ2-7,CASSVGGAGEQYF,TGCGCCAGCAGTGTTGGGGGGGCAGGCGAGCAGTACTTC
.,TRBV6-1,TRBD2,TRBJ2-5,CASSEPRRLAGGQETQYF,TGTGCCAGCAGTGAACCCCGCAGGCTAGCGGGTGGGCAAGAGACCCAGTACTTC
.,TRBV7-2,TRBD2,TRBJ2-2,CASSLGLAGIGGELFF,TGTGCCAGCAGCTTAGGGCTAGCGGGGATAGGCGGGGAGCTGTTTTTT
.,TRBV27,.,TRBJ2-3,CASSLRPGSRTDTQYF,TGTGCCAGCAGTTTACGGCCAGGATCCCGCACAGATACGCAGTATTTT
.,TRBV5-3,.,TRBJ1-1,CARSSDRNTEAFF,TGTGCCAGAAGTTCCGACAGGAACACTGAAGCTTTCTTT
few,TRBV19,.,TRBJ1-2,CASSGRDYGYTF,TGTGCCAGTAGCGGCAGGGACTATGGCTACACCTTC
.,TRBV7-9,TRBD1,TRBJ2-7,CASSLVGQAYEQYF,TGTGCCAGCAGCTTGGTCGGACAGGCCTACGAGCAGTACTTC
.,TRBV4-1,.,TRBJ1-2,CASSQENVLREGGRGYTF,TGCGCCAGCAGCCAAGAAAATGTGCTTAGGGAGGGAGGCAGGGGCTACACCTTC
.,TRBV7-3,.,TRBJ1-2,CASSFGPGEGYTF,TGTGCCAGCAGCTTCGGCCCAGGGGAAGGCTACACCTTC
.,TRBV7-9,.,TRBJ2-5,CASSFGLWETQYF,TGTGCCAGCAGCTTCGGTTTGTGGGAGACCCAGTACTTC
once,TRBV5-1,.,TRBJ1-1,CASSLSGGANTEAFF,TGCGCCAGCAGCTTGTCGGGGGGGGCCAACACTGAAGCTTTCTTT
.,TRBV19,.,TRBJ1-3,CASSLNRDLSGNTIYF,TGTGCCAGTAGTTTAAACAGGGATCTCTCTGGAAACACCATATATTTT
few,TRBV5-1,.,TRBJ1-1,CASNQGTEAFF,TGCGCCAGCAACCAGGGGACTGAAGCTTTCTTT
.,TRBV6-5,TRBD1,TRBJ2-5,CASSYRGQQETQYF,TGTGCCAGCAGTTATAGGGGACAGCAAGAGACCCAGTACTTC
.,TRBV4-2,TRBD1,TRBJ1-2,CASSQSTGTGEGYGYTF,TGTGCCAGCAGCCAATCCACCGGGACAGGGGAAGGCTATGGCTACACCTTC
few,TRBV2,.,TRBJ1-2,CASKWAVGYTF,TGTGCCAGCAAGTGGGCAGTAGGCTACACCTTC
.,TRBV11-2,.,TRBJ2-7,CASSPAGGPLLGEQYF,TGTGCCAGCAGCCCAGCCGGGGGACCTCTCCTTGGAGAGCAGTACTTC
.,TRBV19,.,TRBJ1-6,CASSMAAINSPLHF,TGTGCCAGTAGTATGGCAGCGATCAATTCACCCCTCCACTTT
.,TRBV7-9,TRBD1,TRBJ1-4,CASSGNSRGATNEKLFF,TGTGCCAGCAGCGGCAACTCCAGGGGGGCAACTAATGAAAAACTGTTTTTT
.,TRBV7-6,TRBD1,TRBJ2-2,CASSLEGTETGELFF,TGTGCCAGCAGCTTAGAAGGGACAGAGACCGGGGAGCTGTTTTTT
.,TRBV15,.,TRBJ2-3,CATSRDPSGTDTQYF,TGTGCCACCAGCAGAGATCCGAGTGGTACGGATACGCAGTATTTT
.,TRBV7-2,TRBD2,TRBJ2-2,CASKGVAGGPNTGELFF,TGTGCCAGCAAAGGAGTAGCGGGGGGCCCGAACACCGGGGAGCTGTTTTTT
.,TRBV10-3,TRBD1,TRBJ2-3,CAISPWTGRQDTDTQYF,TGTGCCATCAGTCCCTGGACAGGGAGGCAAGACACAGATACGCAGTATTTT
.,TRBV19,.,TRBJ1-1,CASSNGVDTEAFF,TGTGCCAGTAGTAACGGGGTTGACACTGAAGCTTTCTTT
.,TRBV27,.,TRBJ2-7,CASSPVAGWNEQYF,TGTGCCAGCAGTCCCGTGGCGGGATGGAACGAGCAGTACTTC
few,TRBV6-4,.,TRBJ2-2,CASREGEVTGELFF,TGTGCCAGCAGAGAGGGCGAGGTCACCGGGGAGCTGTTTTTT
few,TRBV6-5,.,TRBJ2-5,CASRPTRNQETQYF,TGTGCCAGCAGGCCGACTAGGAATCAAGAGACCCAGTACTTC
.,TRBV7-9,TRBD1,TRBJ2-1,CASTDRVQFFEFF,TGTGCCAGCACCGACAGGGTACAATTTTTCGAGTTCTTC
.,TRBV4-1,TRBD1,TRBJ2-7,CASSQEPATGSSYEQYF,TGCGCCAGCAGCCAAGAGCCGGCGACAGGGAGCTCCTACGAGCAGTACTTC
.,TRBV5-1,.,TRBJ1-4,CASTPGSGEKLFF,TGCGCCAGCACCCCCGGGAGTGGTGAAAAACTGTTTTTT
.,TRBV4-2,.,TRBJ2-1,CASSQGAARSWNEQFF,TGTGCCAGCAGCCAAGGAGCGGCCCGGTCTTGGAATGAGCAGTTCTTC
once,TRBV18,TRBD1,TRBJ2-7,CASSPSTGGIYEQYF,TGTGCCAGCTCACCATCGACAGGGGGCATCTACGAGCAGTACTTC
.,TRBV19,.,TRBJ2-2,CASSNGRLFF,TGTGCCAGTAGTAACGGGAGGCTGTTTTTT
.,TRBV7-2,TRBD1,TRBJ1-1,CAASRGIAEAFF,TGTGCCGCCAGCAGGGGGATCGCTGAAGCTTTCTTT
.,TRBV6-5,.,TRBJ1-5,CASSYGQYSNQPQHF,TGTGCCAGCAGTTACGGCCAATATAGCAATCAGCCCCAGCATTTT
few,TRBV6-4,.,TRBJ2-3,CASSGQGTDTQYF,TGTGCCAGCAGTGGACAGGGCACAGATACGCAGTATTTT
.,TRBV2,TRBD2,TRBJ2-7,CASSGASGSYEQYF,TGTGCCAGCAGTGGCGCTAGCGGGAGTTACGAGCAGTACTTC